Listed here is a single T cell receptor beta chain. Original processing notes: Filtering differed, since immunoSEQ gave only junction sequences and no quality scores. Clones were sequenced by immunoSEQ multiplex PCR, and TCRdb holds only the in-frame ones, with some missing. V, J and clone size were drawn from that table, and D and trimming were deduced from the DNA. The repertoire holds about 1.5 million clones, 95% to 99% seen once, with about 0.42% in the top ten. CD4+ cells were split into CD45RA+ naive and CD45RA-negative memory subsets. The germline CDR1 and CDR2 sequences are SEHNR and FQNEAQ (reference sequence). This CDR3 has 16 amino acids. The data derive from a study of shared clonotypes between healthy human individuals.

The clonotype originates from a man aged 30 to 39 in good health. The chain is built from TRBV7-9 and TRBJ2-2; 10 bases map to TRBD2. Source material: naive CD4+ T cells sorted from blood. Subset meaning: CD45RA+ positively selected. In DNA form, the CDR3 reads TGTCCTACGCAGACTAGCGGGTTTACGAACACCGGGGAGCTGTTTTTT. Protein sequence: CPTQTSGFTNTGELFF.